One and the same sample provided the 20 T cell receptor beta chains below, sequenced in a study of T-cell memory formation after mild COVID-19. TCRdb reprocessed the 5' RACE reads with MiXCR, giving one entry per CDR3 protein. This sample has around 390,000 distinct CDR3 sequences, with approximately 15% found just once. The specimen sequenced was PBMCs or a T cell subset sorted from them (not recorded which). Receptor source: a young man who had mild COVID-19 (a few samples of this study predate the infection). Cell type and time point are not known.

This rearrangement joins TRBV5-1 to TRBJ1-5; D gene uncertain. The CDR3 runs 15 residues. In germline, CDR1 is SGHRS, CDR2 YFSETQ. Deletions cut 0 bases from V and 4 bases from J, with 11 bases between. DNA of the CDR3: TGCGCCAGCAGCTTGGTGTCCGGGGTAAATCAGCCCCAGCATTTT. Encoded protein: CASSLVSGVNQPQHF.

The gene calls are TRBV12-3 or TRBV12-4 and TRBJ2-2, with D possibly matching TRBD1 (6 bases). The length of the CDR3 is 14 residues. The V end was cut by 3 bases, the J end by 4 bases, with 9 bases between. The CDR3 spells CASSFQGSTGELFF. In DNA form, the CDR3 reads TGTGCCAGCAGTTTCCAGGGGAGCACCGGGGAGCTGTTTTTT.

This clonotype was detected a few times. The chain has TRBV29-1 and TRBJ2-5; weak D call: TRBD2 (6 bases). Germline CDR1 and CDR2: SQVTM and ANQGSEA. CDR3 size: 13 residues. The V end lost 5 bases, the J end lost 4 bases, and 14 bases lay between the germline ends. In DNA, the CDR3 is TGCAGCGTTTGTGAGGGAGGTCCAGAGACCCAGTACTTC. Translated: CSVCEGGPETQYF.

There are a few counts of this clonotype. The V gene is TRBV19, the J gene TRBJ1-1, with 10 bases lining up with TRBD1. CDR1 and CDR2 from the germline V gene are LNHDA and SQIVND (reference sequence). CDR3 length: 15 amino acids. V trimming: 3 bases; J trimming: 4 bases; junction bases outside the gene matches: 5. Here the CDR3 reads CASSIGTGVITEAFF. The DNA of the CDR3 is TGTGCCAGTAGTATCGGGACAGGGGTGATCACTGAAGCTTTCTTT.

This clonotype was counted at least ten times. The chain joins TRBV7-2 to TRBJ2-3, with 7 bases identical to TRBD2. The CDR3 spans 14 residues. V lost 7 bases to trimming and J lost 3 bases; unmatched junction nucleotides: 7. Germline CDR1 reads SGHTA; CDR2 reads FQGNSA. The CDR3 region has the DNA TGTGCCAGCATCAGGACTAGTTCTACAGATACGCAGTATTTT. Its protein product is CASIRTSSTDTQYF. The full variable domain, with the rest looked up from reference TRBV7-2 and TRBJ2-3, is GAGVSQSPSNKVTEKGKDVELRCDPISGHTALYWYRQSLGQGLEFLIYFQGNSAPDKSGLPSDRFSAERTGGSVSTLTIQRTQQEDSAVYLCASIRTSSTDTQYFGPGTRLTVL.

The chain couples TRBV5-4 to TRBJ2-7; 9 bases line up with TRBD2. CDR1 and CDR2 (germline): SGHNT, YYREEE (reference sequence). This CDR3 contains 15 residues. The V gene end was trimmed by 0 bases and the J gene end by 3 bases; junction bases not matched to a gene: 4. CDR3 region: CASSLAGTSRYEQYF. CDR3 sequence (DNA): TGTGCCAGCAGCTTGGCCGGGACTAGCCGCTACGAGCAGTACTTC. The full variable domain, rest sourced from reference TRBV5-4 and TRBJ2-7, is ETGVTQSPTHLIKTRGQQVTLRCSSQSGHNTVSWYQQALGQGPQFIFQYYREEENGRGNFPPRFSGLQFPNYSSELNVNALELDDSALYLCASSLAGTSRYEQYFGPGTRLTVT.

In its sample, this clonotype was seen many times. The V call is TRBV7-8, the J call TRBJ2-7; D is perhaps TRBD1 (5 bases). The CDR3 runs 16 residues. The V gene's germline CDR1 is SGHVS and CDR2 FQNEAQ. V lost 6 bases and J lost 3, with 21 bases in between. This CDR3 is CASSVGSGQGSYEQYF. Written as DNA, the CDR3 is TGTGCCAGCAGTGTGGGTTCCGGTCAGGGAAGCTACGAGCAGTACTTC.

This rearrangement joins TRBV3-1 to TRBJ1-4; 7 bases line up with TRBD1. The V and J ends lost 3 bases and 8 bases, in that order; junction bases with no gene match: 6. Germline assignment: CDR1 LGHDT and CDR2 YNNKEL (reference sequence). The CDR3 covers 14 residues. CDR3 residues: CASSHRRGEEKLFF. In DNA form, the CDR3 reads TGTGCCAGCAGCCATCGCAGGGGGGAGGAAAAACTGTTTTTT.

In this sample, this clonotype turned up a few times. The chain is built from TRBV4-2 and TRBJ2-7; possibly TRBD1 for D (6 bases). Germline CDR1 and CDR2: LGHNA and YNFKEQ. This CDR3 is built from 15 residues. V lost 0 bases to trimming and J lost 2 bases, with 11 bases between them. The CDR3, as DNA: TGTGCCAGCAGCCAAGACCACGGGACACCCTACGAGCAGTACTTC. This encodes CASSQDHGTPYEQYF.

This clonotype was observed a few times. The rearrangement uses TRBV14 and TRBJ1-1, with D maybe TRBD1 (5 bases). This CDR3 region has 14 residues. The germline CDR1 and CDR2 sequences are SGHDN and FVKESK. V gave up 4 bases and J gave up 5 bases, with 14 bases separating them. Here the CDR3 reads CASSLQTGGTEAFF. Here the CDR3 DNA reads TGTGCCAGCAGCCTTCAAACGGGGGGAACTGAAGCTTTCTTT.

V and J are TRBV5-6 and TRBJ2-6, with D possibly being TRBD2 (5 bases). The germline V and J ends were trimmed by 8 bases and 4 bases, with 13 bases remaining between them. Germline V gene data show CDR1 as SGHDT and CDR2 as YYEEEE. This CDR3 is built from 14 residues. In nucleotides, the CDR3 is TGTGCCAGAATACCCGCGGGCGGGGCCAACGTCCTGACTTTC. As protein: CARIPAGGANVLTF.

This clonotype turned up a few times. J is TRBJ1-4 and V is TRBV7-2, with D tentatively TRBD1 (6 bases). The CDR3 runs to 17 residues. V lost 2 bases and J lost 4, with 17 bases in between. The germline CDR1 and CDR2 sequences are SGHTA and FQGNSA. Written as DNA, the CDR3 is TGTGCCAGCAGCTTATCTAGCGGGGGGCGTGGTAATGAAAAACTGTTTTTT. It yields the protein CASSLSSGGRGNEKLFF.

This chain links TRBV27 with TRBJ1-5; D is ambiguous. This CDR3 comprises 15 residues. Germline loops: CDR1 MNHEY, CDR2 SMNVEV (reference sequence). Between the trimmed V and J ends, which lost 2 bases and 4 bases, there was a span of 12 bases. The CDR3: CASSLTPFGNQPQHF. CDR3 nucleotides: TGTGCCAGCAGTTTAACCCCCTTTGGTAATCAGCCCCAGCATTTT.

The CDR3 coding sequence is TGTGCCAGCAGTTTCGTGGGGCTCTCAGACGGGGAGCTGTTTTTT. It is translated as CASSFVGLSDGELFF. V gene TRBV27 combines with J gene TRBJ2-2; TRBD1 is a possible D gene (5 bases). V was shortened by 3 bases and J by 7 bases, with 15 bases between the two germline ends. Germline V gene lookup returns CDR1 MNHEY and CDR2 SMNVEV (reference sequence). The CDR3 spans 15 residues.

This clonotype was detected a few times. The J gene is TRBJ2-1, the V gene TRBV7-8; either TRBD1 or TRBD2 may fit D (5 bases each). Germline lookup yields CDR1 SGHVS and CDR2 FQNEAQ. Deletions cut 0 bases from V and 5 bases from J, with 8 bases between. CDR3 length equals 14 residues. CDR3 protein: CASSLARGDNEQFF. DNA for the CDR3: TGTGCCAGCAGCTTAGCGCGAGGGGACAATGAGCAGTTCTTC.

This clonotype came up many times. V is TRBV5-5 and J is TRBJ2-5; TRBD1 matches 7 bases. The CDR3 is 15 amino acids. Germline V CDR1 and CDR2: SGHKS, YYEKEE (reference sequence). J lost 1 base, V lost 2 bases, and 5 bases had no gene match. In DNA, the CDR3 is TGTGCCAGCAGCTTACCTTCAGGGGGCCAAGAGACCCAGTACTTC. Translating gives CASSLPSGGQETQYF.

A few counts support this clonotype. This rearrangement joins TRBV11-2 to TRBJ2-5; no firm D call. Germline CDR1 reads SGHAT; CDR2 reads FQNNGV. V lost 1 base, J lost 4 bases, and 4 bases lay in between. CDR3 length: 12 amino acids. DNA of the CDR3: TGTGCCAGCAGCTTAGGAGTAGAGACCCAGTACTTC. Translating it yields CASSLGVETQYF.

The gene calls are TRBV6-4 and TRBJ1-5; possible D gene TRBD1, 6 bases. Germline CDR1 reads MRHNA; CDR2 reads SNTAGT. This CDR3 comprises 14 residues. Trimming cost V 5 bases and J 2 bases, with 10 bases left between them. The CDR3 sequence: CASSTRQGNQPQHF. The CDR3 region has the DNA TGTGCCAGCAGTACCCGACAGGGCAATCAGCCCCAGCATTTT.

V gene TRBV6-5 combines with J gene TRBJ2-5; unclear D gene. Germline V gene lookup returns CDR1 MNHEY and CDR2 SVGAGI. The V and J ends lost 4 bases and 1 base respectively, with 7 bases between them. This CDR3 spans 13 amino acids. The CDR3 region is CASSWLGQETQYF. The CDR3 DNA is TGTGCCAGCAGTTGGCTCGGCCAAGAGACCCAGTACTTC.

V and J are TRBV12-3 or TRBV12-4 and TRBJ2-5; D remains ambiguous. This CDR3 spans 13 amino acids. Trimming removed 4 bases at V and 3 bases at J, with 9 bases between. CDR3 in DNA: TGTGCCAGCAGTTCAGAAAAGGAAGAGACCCAGTACTTC. Its protein is CASSSEKEETQYF.